This T cell receptor (beta chain) is drawn from a study of blood T cell repertoires in COVID-19. The overall study: Sites in the United States, Italy and Spain provided acute and convalescent COVID-19 samples.

The data were produced by immunoSEQ multiplex PCR, yet TCRdb's version contains in-frame clones alone and is incomplete. The table has tens of thousands of clones, around 83% seen once; the top ten hold about 4%. J gave up 0 bases and V 3 bases, and 4 bases lay outside the gene matches. CDR3 size: 15 residues. Germline V gives CDR1 DFQATT, CDR2 SNEGSKA (reference sequence). The sample comprised peripheral blood. The chain links TRBV20-1 to TRBJ1-3; TRBD1 matches 8 bases. This TCR was sampled from a man aged 50 to 59 with acute or convalescent COVID-19. The CDR3, as DNA: TGCAGTGCTAGTCCGGGACAGGTCTCTGGAAACACCATATATTTT. It is translated as CSASPGQVSGNTIYF.